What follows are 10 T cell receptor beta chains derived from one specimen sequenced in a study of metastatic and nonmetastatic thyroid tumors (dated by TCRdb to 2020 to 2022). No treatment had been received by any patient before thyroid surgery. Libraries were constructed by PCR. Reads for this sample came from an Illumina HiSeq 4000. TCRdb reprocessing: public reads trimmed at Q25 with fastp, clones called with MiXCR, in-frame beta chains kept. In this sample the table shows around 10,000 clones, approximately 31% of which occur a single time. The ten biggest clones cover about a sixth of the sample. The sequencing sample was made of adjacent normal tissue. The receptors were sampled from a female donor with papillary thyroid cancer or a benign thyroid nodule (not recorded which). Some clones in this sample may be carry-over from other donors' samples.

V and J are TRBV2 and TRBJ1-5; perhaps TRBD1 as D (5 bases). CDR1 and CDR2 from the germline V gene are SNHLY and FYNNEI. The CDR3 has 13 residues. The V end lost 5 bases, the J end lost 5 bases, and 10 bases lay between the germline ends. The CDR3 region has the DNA TGTGCCAGCAGTAGGGACGGTTATCAGCCCCAGCATTTT. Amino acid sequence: CASSRDGYQPQHF.

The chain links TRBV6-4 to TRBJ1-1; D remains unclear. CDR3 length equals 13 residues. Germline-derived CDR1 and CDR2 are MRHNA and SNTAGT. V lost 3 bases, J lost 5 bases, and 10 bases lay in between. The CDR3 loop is CASSEDGGTEAFF. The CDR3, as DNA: TGTGCCAGCAGTGAAGACGGCGGGACTGAAGCTTTCTTT.

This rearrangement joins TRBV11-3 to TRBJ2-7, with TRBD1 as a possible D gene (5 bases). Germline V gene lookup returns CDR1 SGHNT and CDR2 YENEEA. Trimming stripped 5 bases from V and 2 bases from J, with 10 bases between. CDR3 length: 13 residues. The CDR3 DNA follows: TGTGCCAGCAGCCCGACAGATCCCTACGAGCAGTACTTC. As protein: CASSPTDPYEQYF.

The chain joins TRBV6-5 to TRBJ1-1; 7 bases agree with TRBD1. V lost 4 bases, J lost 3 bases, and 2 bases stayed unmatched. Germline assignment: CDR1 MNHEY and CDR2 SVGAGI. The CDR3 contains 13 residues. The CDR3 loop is CASSFDRDTEAFF. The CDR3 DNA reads TGTGCCAGCAGTTTCGACAGGGACACTGAAGCTTTCTTT.

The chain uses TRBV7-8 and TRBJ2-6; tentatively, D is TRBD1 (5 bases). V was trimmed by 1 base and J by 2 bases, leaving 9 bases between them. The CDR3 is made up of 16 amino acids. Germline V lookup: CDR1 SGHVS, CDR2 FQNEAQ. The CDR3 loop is CASSLDQGAGANVLTF. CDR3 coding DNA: TGTGCCAGCAGCTTAGACCAGGGTGCTGGGGCCAACGTCCTGACTTTC.

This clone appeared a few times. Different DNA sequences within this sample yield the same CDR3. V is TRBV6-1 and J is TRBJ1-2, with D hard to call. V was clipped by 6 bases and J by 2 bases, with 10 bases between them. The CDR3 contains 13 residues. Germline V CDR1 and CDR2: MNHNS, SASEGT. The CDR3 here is CASSPGPNYGYTF. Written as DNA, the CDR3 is TGTGCCAGCAGCCCCGGCCCCAACTATGGCTACACCTTC.

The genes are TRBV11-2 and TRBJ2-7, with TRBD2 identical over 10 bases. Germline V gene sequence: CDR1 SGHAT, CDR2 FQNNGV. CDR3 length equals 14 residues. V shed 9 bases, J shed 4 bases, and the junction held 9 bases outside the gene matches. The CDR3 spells CASHQLAGYYEQYF. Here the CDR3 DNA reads TGTGCCAGTCACCAACTAGCGGGATATTACGAGCAGTACTTC.

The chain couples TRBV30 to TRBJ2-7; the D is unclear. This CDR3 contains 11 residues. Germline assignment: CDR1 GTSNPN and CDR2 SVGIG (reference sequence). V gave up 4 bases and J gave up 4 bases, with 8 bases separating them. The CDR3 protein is CAWTAKYEQYF. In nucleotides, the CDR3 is TGTGCCTGGACAGCTAAGTACGAGCAGTACTTC.

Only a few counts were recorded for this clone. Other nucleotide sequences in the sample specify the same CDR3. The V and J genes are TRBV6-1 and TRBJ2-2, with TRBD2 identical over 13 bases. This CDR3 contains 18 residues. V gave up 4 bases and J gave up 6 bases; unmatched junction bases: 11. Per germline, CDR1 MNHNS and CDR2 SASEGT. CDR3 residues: CASSGFRTSGRQSGELFF. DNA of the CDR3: TGTGCCAGCAGTGGATTCCGGACTAGCGGGAGACAGTCCGGGGAGCTGTTTTTT.

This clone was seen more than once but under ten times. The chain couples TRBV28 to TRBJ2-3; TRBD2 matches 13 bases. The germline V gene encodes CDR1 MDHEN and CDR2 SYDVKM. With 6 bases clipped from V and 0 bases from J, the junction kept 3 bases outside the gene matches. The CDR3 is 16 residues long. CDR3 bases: TGTGCCAGCAGAACTAGCGGGAGGGCCAGCACAGATACGCAGTATTTT. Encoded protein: CASRTSGRASTDTQYF.